Listed below are T cell receptor beta chains from one sample, sequenced in a study of blood T cells in healthy people across ages. TCRdb independently ran MiXCR on the 5' RACE reads; one entry per CDR3 protein. The table records approximately 1.5 million distinct CDR3 sequences, about 42% of them present only once. The sample taken for sequencing was blood. The receptor set was obtained from a woman aged 18-30 years in good health. Each CDR3 is given with its conserved first and last residue. Each record gives: J gene, clone size, D gene, V gene, CDR3 DNA, CDR3 protein. A D gene is named only where the DNA matches it firmly. Size tells how often a clone was seen (once, few, many) or the class of an expanded clone, and some rows leave it out.

TRBJ1-2 | NA | TRBD1 | TRBV20-1 | TGCAGTGCTAGAAAGGAAGGACAGGGGCCATATGGCTACACCTTC | CSARKEGQGPYGYTF
TRBJ2-5 | few | NA | TRBV6-2/TRBV6-3 | TGTGCCAGCAGTCGTCCGGGCCCACAAGAGACCCAGTACTTC | CASSRPGPQETQYF
TRBJ2-1 | NA | TRBD2 | TRBV24-1 | TGTGCCACGGTAGCGGGAGGAGCGAGGAATGAGCAGTTCTTC | CATVAGGARNEQFF
TRBJ1-1 | once | TRBD1 | TRBV29-1 | TGCAGCGTTGAAGCCAGGGGGGACAGGGGCGTCACTGAAGCTTTCTTT | CSVEARGDRGVTEAFF
TRBJ1-1 | few | NA | TRBV25-1 | TGTGCCAGCAGTGAGTACCGGTGGCAGGGGAACACTGAAGCTTTCTTT | CASSEYRWQGNTEAFF
TRBJ1-6 | NA | NA | TRBV20-1 | TGCAGTGCCTCAACAGGAGGGTCACCCCTCCACTTT | CSASTGGSPLHF
TRBJ1-6 | once | NA | TRBV6-5 | TGTGCCAGCAGTTACGGTCGGGTTAGGGGGTTTAATTTACCCCTCCACTTT | CASSYGRVRGFNLPLHF
TRBJ2-7 | NA | NA | TRBV18 | TGTGCCAGCTCACCAGGGAGGGGGGTTATCCACGAGCAGTACTTC | CASSPGRGVIHEQYF
TRBJ1-2 | few | NA | TRBV25-1 | TGTGCCAGCAGGAGGGGGTTAGAGGGCTACACCTTC | CASRRGLEGYTF
TRBJ2-7 | NA | TRBD1 | TRBV6-6 | TGTGCCAGCACAGGACAGGGGGGATCCTACAATGAGCAGTACTTC | CASTGQGGSYNEQYF
TRBJ1-5 | few | TRBD1 | TRBV28 | TGTGCCAGCAACCGGGACAGGGTTAAGCCCCAGCATTTT | CASNRDRVKPQHF
TRBJ2-7 | NA | NA | TRBV4-1 | TGCGCCAGCAGCCAAGGAAGACACTCCTACGAGCAGTACTTC | CASSQGRHSYEQYF
TRBJ2-7 | few | NA | TRBV4-2 | TGTGCCAGCAGCCAAGTGCTGGCTCCCAACTACGAGCAGTACTTC | CASSQVLAPNYEQYF
TRBJ2-7 | NA | NA | TRBV27 | TGTGCCAGCAGTTCCGACCGGCGGGGGCTGAGCTCCTACAATGAGCAGTACTTC | CASSSDRRGLSSYNEQYF
TRBJ2-7 | NA | NA | TRBV4-2 | TGTGCCAGCAGCCAAGTAATCGCGCGCTTGACCTACGAGCAGTACTTC | CASSQVIARLTYEQYF
TRBJ2-3 | few | TRBD2 | TRBV20-1 | TGCAGTGCTAGACTCCGTCGCGGGAGGTCCACAGATACGCAGTATTTT | CSARLRRGRSTDTQYF
TRBJ1-6 | NA | NA | TRBV12-3/TRBV12-4 | TGTGCCAGCAGTCAAAAGCGACCGGCCCTGAATTCACCCCTCCACTTT | CASSQKRPALNSPLHF
TRBJ2-5 | NA | NA | TRBV29-1 | TGCAGCGCAAACAGGGAGACCCAGTACTTC | CSANRETQYF
TRBJ1-1 | NA | NA | TRBV6-6 | TGTGCCAGCAGTTACCCACCGGGGTCCGGCGGTGAAGCTTTCTTT | CASSYPPGSGGEAFF
TRBJ2-7 | NA | TRBD2 | TRBV6-1 | TGTGCCAGCAGTGAAGAAACAGGCGGGGGGGCCTACAAGCAGTACTTC | CASSEETGGGAYKQYF
TRBJ2-7 | few | NA | TRBV6-2/TRBV6-3 | TGTGCCAGCAGCCTTTTGATTTATGGGCAAACCTACGAGCAGTACTTC | CASSLLIYGQTYEQYF
TRBJ1-5 | NA | NA | TRBV7-9 | TGTGCCAGCAGCTCAAGAGGCAGCAATAGCAATCAGCCCCAGCATTTT | CASSSRGSNSNQPQHF
TRBJ2-1 | NA | NA | TRBV20-1 | TGCAGTGCTACCGTCAGGAAGGCCAGCTCCTACAATGAGCAGTTCTTC | CSATVRKASSYNEQFF
TRBJ2-1 | few | TRBD2 | TRBV6-5 | TGTGCCAGCAGTTACCGGGTAGCGGGACCGGGGGAAACGGGCAATGAGCGGTTCTTC | CASSYRVAGPGETGNERFF
TRBJ1-1 | few | TRBD1 | TRBV18 | TGTGCCAGCACCGACAGGGGTGAAGCTTTCTTT | CASTDRGEAFF
TRBJ1-1 | NA | NA | TRBV27 | TGTGCCAGCAGTCTATCAGGGGAATACACTGAAGCTTTCTTT | CASSLSGEYTEAFF
TRBJ2-1 | NA | TRBD2 | TRBV18 | TGTGCCAGCTCACCTTTCCCCGGACTAGCGCGTAATGAGCAGTTCTTC | CASSPFPGLARNEQFF
TRBJ1-1 | NA | NA | TRBV30 | TGTGCCCGACGACAGCTCCTCATGAACACTGAAGCTTTCTTT | CARRQLLMNTEAFF
TRBJ2-3 | NA | NA | TRBV28 | TGTGCCAGCAGGATGAGACAGCCCTACTCTAGCACAGATACGCAGTATTTT | CASRMRQPYSSTDTQYF